This T cell receptor beta chain was documented in a study of cytomegalovirus exposure and HLA in healthy donors. Whole-study results and caveats: When analyzed later, a missense DCLRE1C variant was found to be linked to TCR beta V- and J-gene trimming.

Germline loops: CDR1 MDHEN, CDR2 SYDVKM. The CDR3 covers 18 residues. The V and J ends lost 3 bases and 1 base respectively, with 21 bases between them. Turning to this clone: Its target is not known.

The primer mix had 60 Vbeta and 13 Jbeta primers. Repertoires were generated with immunoSEQ multiplex PCR, while TCRdb's copy carries only in-frame clones and drops some. The sample carries some 140,000 clones, around 77% recorded once. The origin of this receptor is a woman between 55 and 75 years old in good health and CMV-seronegative. What was sequenced was PBMCs. The gene calls are TRBV28 and TRBJ2-5, with D perhaps matching TRBD1 (6 bases). This CDR3 is CASSFHIVTGTLQETQYF. The CDR3 DNA reads TGTGCCAGCAGTTTTCATATCGTCACAGGGACCCTCCAAGAGACCCAGTACTTC.